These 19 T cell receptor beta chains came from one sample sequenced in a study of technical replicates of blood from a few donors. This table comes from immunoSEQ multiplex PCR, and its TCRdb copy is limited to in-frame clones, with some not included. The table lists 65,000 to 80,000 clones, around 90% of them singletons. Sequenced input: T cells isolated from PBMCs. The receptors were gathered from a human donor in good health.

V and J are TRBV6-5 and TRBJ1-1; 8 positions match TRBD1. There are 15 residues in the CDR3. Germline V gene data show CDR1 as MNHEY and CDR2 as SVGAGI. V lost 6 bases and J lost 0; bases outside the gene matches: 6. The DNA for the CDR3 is TGTGCCAGCAGCTCCCCGACAGGGGTGAACACTGAAGCTTTCTTT. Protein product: CASSSPTGVNTEAFF.

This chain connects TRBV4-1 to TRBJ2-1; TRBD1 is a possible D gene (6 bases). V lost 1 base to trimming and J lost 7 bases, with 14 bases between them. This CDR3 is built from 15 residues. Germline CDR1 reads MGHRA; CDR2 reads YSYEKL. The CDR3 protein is CASSQGTGLRNEQFF. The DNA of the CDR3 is TGCGCCAGCAGCCAAGGAACAGGGTTACGAAATGAGCAGTTCTTC.

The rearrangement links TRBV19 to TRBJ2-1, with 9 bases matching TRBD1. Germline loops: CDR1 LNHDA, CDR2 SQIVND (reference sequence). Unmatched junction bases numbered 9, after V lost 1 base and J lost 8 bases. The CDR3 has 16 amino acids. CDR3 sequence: CASSIVGTGILDEQFF. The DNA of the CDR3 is TGTGCCAGTAGTATAGTGGGGACAGGGATCCTAGATGAGCAGTTCTTC.

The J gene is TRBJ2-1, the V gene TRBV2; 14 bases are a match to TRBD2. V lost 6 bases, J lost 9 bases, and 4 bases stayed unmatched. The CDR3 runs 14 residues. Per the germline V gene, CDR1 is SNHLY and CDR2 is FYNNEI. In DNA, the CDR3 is TGTGCCAGCAGCGGGACTAGCGGGAGTGGTGAGCAGTTCTTC. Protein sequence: CASSGTSGSGEQFF.

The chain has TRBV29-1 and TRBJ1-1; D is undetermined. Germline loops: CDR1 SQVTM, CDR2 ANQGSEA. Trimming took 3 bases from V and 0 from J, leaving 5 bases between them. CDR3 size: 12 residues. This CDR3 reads CSVDTLNTEAFF. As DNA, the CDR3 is TGCAGCGTTGATACTCTGAACACTGAAGCTTTCTTT.

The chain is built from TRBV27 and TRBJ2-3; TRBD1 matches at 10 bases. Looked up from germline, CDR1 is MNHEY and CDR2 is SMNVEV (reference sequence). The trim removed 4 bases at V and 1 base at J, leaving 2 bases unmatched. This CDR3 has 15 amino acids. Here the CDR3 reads CASSWDRGGTDTQYF. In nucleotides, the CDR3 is TGTGCCAGCAGTTGGGACAGGGGAGGCACAGATACGCAGTATTTT.

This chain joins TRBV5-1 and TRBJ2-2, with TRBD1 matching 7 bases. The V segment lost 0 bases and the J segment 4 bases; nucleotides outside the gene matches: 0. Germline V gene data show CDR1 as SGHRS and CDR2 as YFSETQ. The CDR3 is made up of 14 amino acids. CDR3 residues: CASSLGQGTGELFF. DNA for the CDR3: TGCGCCAGCAGCTTGGGACAGGGCACCGGGGAGCTGTTTTTT.

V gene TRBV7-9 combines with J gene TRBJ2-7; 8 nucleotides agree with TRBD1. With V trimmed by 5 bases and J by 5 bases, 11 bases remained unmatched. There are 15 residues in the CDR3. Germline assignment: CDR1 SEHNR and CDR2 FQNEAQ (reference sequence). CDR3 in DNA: TGTGCCAGCAGCCAACTCAGGGGGCCAGGGGACGAGCAGTACTTC. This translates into CASSQLRGPGDEQYF.

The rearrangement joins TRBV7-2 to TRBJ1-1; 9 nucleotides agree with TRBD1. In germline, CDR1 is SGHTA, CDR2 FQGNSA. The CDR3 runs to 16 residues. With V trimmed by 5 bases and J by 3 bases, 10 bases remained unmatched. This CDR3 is CASSPGTGLVHTEAFF. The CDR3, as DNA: TGTGCCAGCAGCCCCGGGACAGGGTTAGTTCACACTGAAGCTTTCTTT.

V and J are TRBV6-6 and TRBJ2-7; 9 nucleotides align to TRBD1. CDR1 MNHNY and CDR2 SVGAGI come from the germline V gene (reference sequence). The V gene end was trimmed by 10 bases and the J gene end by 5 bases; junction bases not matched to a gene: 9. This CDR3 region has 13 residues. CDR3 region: CAIKQGASHEQYF. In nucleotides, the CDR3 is TGTGCCATCAAACAGGGGGCTTCCCACGAGCAGTACTTC.

For the CDR3, the DNA is TGTGCCAGCAGCCCCCTAGGAGAAAAACTGTTTTTT. It codes for CASSPLGEKLFF. J is TRBJ1-4 and V is TRBV14, with D hard to call. The CDR3 covers 12 residues. Germline CDR1 reads SGHDN; CDR2 reads FVKESK. V lost 4 bases to trimming and J lost 8 bases, with 8 bases between them. Using reference TRBV14 and TRBJ1-4 for the parts outside the CDR3, the full variable domain is EAGVTQFPSHSVIEKGQTVTLRCDPISGHDNLYWYRRVMGKEIKFLLHFVKESKQDESGMPNNRFLAERTGGTYSTLKVQPAELEDSGVYFCASSPLGEKLFFGSGTQLSVL.

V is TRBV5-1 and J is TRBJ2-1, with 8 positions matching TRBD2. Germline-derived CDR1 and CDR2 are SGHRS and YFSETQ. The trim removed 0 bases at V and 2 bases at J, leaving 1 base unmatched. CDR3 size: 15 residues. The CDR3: CASSLGLATYNEQFF. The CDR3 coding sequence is TGCGCCAGCAGCTTGGGACTAGCGACCTACAATGAGCAGTTCTTC. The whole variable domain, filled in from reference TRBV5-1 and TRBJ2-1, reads KAGVTQTPRYLIKTRGQQVTLSCSPISGHRSVSWYQQTPGQGLQFLFEYFSETQRNKGNFPGRFSGRQFSNSRSEMNVSTLELGDSALYLCASSLGLATYNEQFFGPGTRLTVL.

CDR3 DNA: TGTGCCAGCAGCTTATCTCCTTGGGGGGGAGCTTTCTTT. Amino acid sequence: CASSLSPWGGAFF. The J gene is TRBJ1-1, the V gene TRBV7-3; a possible D gene is TRBD1 (5 bases). Germline-derived CDR1 and CDR2 are SGHTA and FQGTGA. Trimming removed 2 bases at V and 10 bases at J, with 14 bases between. The CDR3 runs to 13 residues.

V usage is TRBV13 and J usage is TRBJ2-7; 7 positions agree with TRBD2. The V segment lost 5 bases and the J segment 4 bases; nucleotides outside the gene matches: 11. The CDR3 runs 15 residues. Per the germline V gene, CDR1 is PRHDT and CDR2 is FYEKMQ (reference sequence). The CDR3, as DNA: TGTGCCAGCAGCCCTAGGGCGGGAGAGACATACGAGCAGTACTTC. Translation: CASSPRAGETYEQYF.

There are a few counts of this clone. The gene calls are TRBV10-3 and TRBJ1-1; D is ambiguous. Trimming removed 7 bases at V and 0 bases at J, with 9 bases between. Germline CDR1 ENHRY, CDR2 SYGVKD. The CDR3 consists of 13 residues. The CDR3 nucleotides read TGTGCCATCACCCCAGAATTGAACACTGAAGCTTTCTTT. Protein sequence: CAITPELNTEAFF.

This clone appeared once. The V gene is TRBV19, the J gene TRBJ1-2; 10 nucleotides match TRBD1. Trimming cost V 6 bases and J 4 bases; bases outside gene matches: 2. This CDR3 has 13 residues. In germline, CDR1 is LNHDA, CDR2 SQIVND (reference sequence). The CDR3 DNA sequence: TGTGCCAGTAGGACAGGGGGCGGCTATGGCTACACCTTC. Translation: CASRTGGGYGYTF. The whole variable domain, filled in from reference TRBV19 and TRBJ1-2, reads DGGITQSPKYLFRKEGQNVTLSCEQNLNHDAMYWYRQDPGQGLRLIYYSQIVNDFQKGDIAEGYSVSREKKESFPLTVTSAQKNPTAFYLCASRTGGGYGYTFGSGTRLTVV.

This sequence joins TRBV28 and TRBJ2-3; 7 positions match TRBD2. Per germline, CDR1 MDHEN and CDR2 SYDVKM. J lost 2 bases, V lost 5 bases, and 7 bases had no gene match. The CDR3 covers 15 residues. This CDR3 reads CASSTVAGFTDTQYF. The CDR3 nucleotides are TGTGCCAGCAGTACGGTAGCGGGCTTCACAGATACGCAGTATTTT.

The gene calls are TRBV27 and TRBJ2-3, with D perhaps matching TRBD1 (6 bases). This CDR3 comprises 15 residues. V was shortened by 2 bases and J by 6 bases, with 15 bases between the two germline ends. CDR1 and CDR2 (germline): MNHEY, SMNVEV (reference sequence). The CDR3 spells CASSLTGLSGDTQYF. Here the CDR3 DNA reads TGTGCCAGCAGTTTAACAGGGCTAAGTGGGGATACGCAGTATTTT.

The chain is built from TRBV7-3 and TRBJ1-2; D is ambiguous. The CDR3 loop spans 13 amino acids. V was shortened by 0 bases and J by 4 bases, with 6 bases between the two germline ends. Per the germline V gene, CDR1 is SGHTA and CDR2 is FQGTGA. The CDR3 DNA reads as TGTGCCAGCAGCTTAACTTTCGGCTATGGCTACACCTTC. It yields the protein CASSLTFGYGYTF.